This T cell receptor (beta chain) was observed in a study of cytomegalovirus exposure and HLA in healthy donors. Whole-study context: An early release of data contained around 80 million unique TCRs, which came from HLA-typed donors. Overall study findings and caveats: An analysis that came later showed most CMV-associated TCR beta chains appearing HLA-restricted. Many donors carried some public TCRs, although rarity characterized most TCR sequences. Among immune exposure information, only CMV serostatus was available.

As concerns this clone: Its cognate antigen is unknown.

PCR involved 60 Vbeta and 13 Jbeta primers. Profiling relied on immunoSEQ multiplex PCR, and the TCRdb table lists in-frame clones only, not all of them. The repertoire has around 190,000 clones, approximately 70% of them found once; the top ten carry about 3%. This receptor was obtained from a woman aged 25 to 39 in good health and CMV-seropositive. The sequenced sample consisted of PBMCs.

The CDR3 protein is CASNTYTGGYSNQPQHF. DNA for the CDR3: TGTGCCAGCAACACTTATACTGGAGGGTACAGCAATCAGCCCCAGCATTTT. The chain carries TRBV28 and TRBJ1-5; D is uncertain. Germline V CDR1 and CDR2: MDHEN, SYDVKM. The CDR3 runs to 17 residues. The V gene lost 7 bases and the J gene lost 1 base, with 20 bases spanning the gap.